The rows below give T cell receptor beta chains drawn from one sample of a study of shared clonotypes between healthy human individuals. Produced via immunoSEQ multiplex PCR; TCRdb's table is partial and in-frame only. Of about 2 million clones in the sample, just under 95% were seen once. The sample consisted of naive CD8+ T cells sorted from blood. All receptors come from a man younger than 30 in good health. CDR3s include the opening cysteine and the closing phenylalanine or tryptophan. A D gene is named only where the DNA matches it firmly. Clone size, where shown, is once, few, many, or a class for clones that have expanded.

j_call: TRBJ2-1
clone_size: -
d_call: -
v_call: TRBV5-1
cdr3_nt: TGCGCCAGCAGCTTGGACGGCTACAATGAGCAGTTCTTC
cdr3_aa: CASSLDGYNEQFF

j_call: TRBJ2-2
clone_size: -
d_call: -
v_call: TRBV5-1
cdr3_nt: TGCGCCAGCAGCCTGGACAATTCGAACACCGGGGAGCTGTTTTTT
cdr3_aa: CASSLDNSNTGELFF

j_call: TRBJ2-4
clone_size: -
d_call: -
v_call: TRBV4-3
cdr3_nt: TGCGCCAGCAGCCAAGTGTCAGGGCCCCTTGGGGCCAAAAACATTCAGTACTTC
cdr3_aa: CASSQVSGPLGAKNIQYF

j_call: TRBJ1-6
clone_size: few
d_call: -
v_call: TRBV18
cdr3_nt: TGTGCCAGCTCACCTTCTTTTGACAGAGGCTCACCCCTCCACTTT
cdr3_aa: CASSPSFDRGSPLHF

j_call: TRBJ1-5
clone_size: -
d_call: -
v_call: TRBV19
cdr3_nt: TGTGCCAGTAGTATAACAAGGGACGGTCAAAATCAGCCCCAGCATTTT
cdr3_aa: CASSITRDGQNQPQHF

j_call: TRBJ2-7
clone_size: -
d_call: -
v_call: TRBV29-1
cdr3_nt: TGCAGCGCCCAGGACGGCCTGGGAGAGCAGTACTTC
cdr3_aa: CSAQDGLGEQYF

j_call: TRBJ2-5
clone_size: -
d_call: -
v_call: TRBV2
cdr3_nt: TGTGCCAGCAGTGAATTGGGGGGACAAGAGACCCAGTACTTC
cdr3_aa: CASSELGGQETQYF

j_call: TRBJ2-2
clone_size: -
d_call: -
v_call: TRBV25-1
cdr3_nt: TGTGCCAGCAGTGGACAGGGACTCACCGGGGAGCTGTTTTTT
cdr3_aa: CASSGQGLTGELFF

j_call: TRBJ2-2
clone_size: -
d_call: TRBD1
v_call: TRBV9
cdr3_nt: TGTGCCAGCAGAGCGGGGACAGGGTTGAACGGGGAGCTGTTTTTT
cdr3_aa: CASRAGTGLNGELFF

j_call: TRBJ2-3
clone_size: -
d_call: -
v_call: TRBV27
cdr3_nt: TGTGCCAGCGGATCAAGGGGATTCACAGATACGCAGTATTTT
cdr3_aa: CASGSRGFTDTQYF

j_call: TRBJ2-7
clone_size: -
d_call: TRBD1
v_call: TRBV4-1
cdr3_nt: TGCGCCAGCAGCCCGCAGGGGGTAGGCTACGAGCAGTACTTC
cdr3_aa: CASSPQGVGYEQYF

j_call: TRBJ1-4
clone_size: -
d_call: TRBD1
v_call: TRBV7-9
cdr3_nt: TGTGCCAGCGGGGTCGGCGGGACAGGGTATGAAAAACTGTTTTTT
cdr3_aa: CASGVGGTGYEKLFF

j_call: TRBJ1-2
clone_size: -
d_call: -
v_call: TRBV13
cdr3_nt: TGTGCCAGCAGCTCTGGACGGGTTAACTATGGCTACACCTTC
cdr3_aa: CASSSGRVNYGYTF

j_call: TRBJ2-7
clone_size: -
d_call: TRBD1
v_call: TRBV4-1
cdr3_nt: TGCGCCAGCAGCCACCCGGGACAGGGGGCCTACGAGCAGTACTTC
cdr3_aa: CASSHPGQGAYEQYF

j_call: TRBJ2-7
clone_size: -
d_call: -
v_call: TRBV19
cdr3_nt: TGTGCCAGTAGTATAGATCGGGGAGAGCCCTACGAGCAGTACTTC
cdr3_aa: CASSIDRGEPYEQYF

j_call: TRBJ1-1
clone_size: -
d_call: -
v_call: TRBV4-3
cdr3_nt: TGCGCCAGCAGCCAGGCCGAGGTTCCGGGCAACACTGAAGCTTTCTTT
cdr3_aa: CASSQAEVPGNTEAFF

j_call: TRBJ2-1
clone_size: -
d_call: -
v_call: TRBV27
cdr3_nt: TGTGCCAGCAGGATTTCGGGGGGCAGTGAGCAGTTCTTC
cdr3_aa: CASRISGGSEQFF

j_call: TRBJ2-2
clone_size: -
d_call: -
v_call: TRBV6-5
cdr3_nt: TGTGCCAGCACGTCGAACACCGGGGAGCTGTTTTTT
cdr3_aa: CASTSNTGELFF

j_call: TRBJ2-7
clone_size: -
d_call: -
v_call: TRBV5-6
cdr3_nt: TGTGCCAGCAGCTTGGGAGGGTCTTTCTTCCACGAGCAGTACTTC
cdr3_aa: CASSLGGSFFHEQYF

j_call: TRBJ2-1
clone_size: -
d_call: -
v_call: TRBV7-7
cdr3_nt: TGTGCTAGCAGCTTAAGACAGAGCTCCTACAATGAGCAGTTCTTC
cdr3_aa: CASSLRQSSYNEQFF

j_call: TRBJ1-1
clone_size: -
d_call: -
v_call: TRBV5-4
cdr3_nt: TGTGCCAGCAGCTTGGAGAGGACGGATGAAGCTTTCTTT
cdr3_aa: CASSLERTDEAFF

j_call: TRBJ1-5
clone_size: -
d_call: -
v_call: TRBV28
cdr3_nt: TGTGCCAGCAGTTCGGAGCGGCCCAATCAGCCCCAGCATTTT
cdr3_aa: CASSSERPNQPQHF

j_call: TRBJ1-1
clone_size: -
d_call: -
v_call: TRBV28
cdr3_nt: TGTGCCAGCATGGTAACCCGGGGGTCCACTGAAGCTTTCTTT
cdr3_aa: CASMVTRGSTEAFF

j_call: TRBJ2-7
clone_size: -
d_call: -
v_call: TRBV7-9
cdr3_nt: TGTGCCAGCAGCCTTTTCTACGAGCAGTACTTC
cdr3_aa: CASSLFYEQYF

j_call: TRBJ1-2
clone_size: -
d_call: TRBD1
v_call: TRBV19
cdr3_nt: TGTGCCAGTACCGGACAGGGCAACTATGGCTACACCTTC
cdr3_aa: CASTGQGNYGYTF

j_call: TRBJ2-3
clone_size: -
d_call: -
v_call: TRBV5-6
cdr3_nt: TGTGCCAGCAGCCCAGCGGAAGGAGCTCTTAGCACAGATACGCAGTATTTT
cdr3_aa: CASSPAEGALSTDTQYF

j_call: TRBJ2-7
clone_size: once
d_call: -
v_call: TRBV7-9
cdr3_nt: TGTGCCAGCAGCTTTTTAAGCTCCTACGAGCAGTACTTC
cdr3_aa: CASSFLSSYEQYF

j_call: TRBJ2-7
clone_size: -
d_call: -
v_call: TRBV9
cdr3_nt: TGTGCCAGCAGCGTAGGCGAGACCTACGAGCAGTACTTC
cdr3_aa: CASSVGETYEQYF

j_call: TRBJ2-5
clone_size: -
d_call: TRBD2
v_call: TRBV27
cdr3_nt: TGTGCCAGCAGTCCCCGGGACTACCAGCAAGAGACCCAGTACTTC
cdr3_aa: CASSPRDYQQETQYF

j_call: TRBJ2-1
clone_size: -
d_call: -
v_call: TRBV7-9
cdr3_nt: TGTGCCAGCAGGCTAAATGACAATGAGCAGTTCTTC
cdr3_aa: CASRLNDNEQFF

j_call: TRBJ2-3
clone_size: -
d_call: TRBD1
v_call: TRBV28
cdr3_nt: TGTGCCAGCAGTTTAGAGGGGGCGAGCACAGATACGCAGTATTTT
cdr3_aa: CASSLEGASTDTQYF

j_call: TRBJ2-3
clone_size: -
d_call: -
v_call: TRBV9
cdr3_nt: TGTGCCAGCAGCGTAGTAGGGATCGGGACAGATACGCAGTATTTT
cdr3_aa: CASSVVGIGTDTQYF

j_call: TRBJ2-1
clone_size: -
d_call: TRBD2
v_call: TRBV19
cdr3_nt: TGTGCCAGTAGCGCTAGCGGGAGGGCCTACAATGAGCAGTTCTTC
cdr3_aa: CASSASGRAYNEQFF

j_call: TRBJ2-5
clone_size: -
d_call: TRBD1
v_call: TRBV30
cdr3_nt: TGTGCCTGGGACAGGGACCAAGAGACCCAGTACTTC
cdr3_aa: CAWDRDQETQYF

j_call: TRBJ1-1
clone_size: -
d_call: -
v_call: TRBV30
cdr3_nt: TGTGCCTGGAGTGTAGGCGGGGACACTGAAGCTTTCTTT
cdr3_aa: CAWSVGGDTEAFF

j_call: TRBJ1-6
clone_size: -
d_call: -
v_call: TRBV27
cdr3_nt: TGTGCCAGCAGTTTAGGGGTAGTTGCACCCCTCCACTTT
cdr3_aa: CASSLGVVAPLHF

j_call: TRBJ1-6
clone_size: -
d_call: -
v_call: TRBV2
cdr3_nt: TGTGCCAGCAGTGTTACAGGAAGACTCTCCTATAATTCACCCCTCCACTTT
cdr3_aa: CASSVTGRLSYNSPLHF

j_call: TRBJ2-2
clone_size: -
d_call: TRBD2
v_call: TRBV10-3
cdr3_nt: TGTGCCATCGGGACTAGCCAGAACACCGGGGAGCTGTTTTTT
cdr3_aa: CAIGTSQNTGELFF

j_call: TRBJ1-1
clone_size: -
d_call: -
v_call: TRBV7-9
cdr3_nt: TGTGCCAGCAGCCCCTACAAGGGGGGCAGGGGAGACGCTGAAGCTTTCTTT
cdr3_aa: CASSPYKGGRGDAEAFF

j_call: TRBJ1-5
clone_size: -
d_call: TRBD1
v_call: TRBV27
cdr3_nt: TGTGCCAGCAGTGCACAGGGGGTCGTCAGCAATCAGCCCCAGCATTTT
cdr3_aa: CASSAQGVVSNQPQHF

j_call: TRBJ1-6
clone_size: -
d_call: -
v_call: TRBV14
cdr3_nt: TGTGCCAGCAGCCAAGATGGCCTTTCACCCCTCCACTTT
cdr3_aa: CASSQDGLSPLHF

j_call: TRBJ1-2
clone_size: -
d_call: -
v_call: TRBV29-1
cdr3_nt: TGCAGCGTTGAAGATATTCGACAGAAACCCTATGGCTACACCTTC
cdr3_aa: CSVEDIRQKPYGYTF

j_call: TRBJ1-5
clone_size: -
d_call: -
v_call: TRBV28
cdr3_nt: TGTGCCAGCAGTTTGGTCGGGACCAATCAGCCCCAGCATTTT
cdr3_aa: CASSLVGTNQPQHF

j_call: TRBJ2-1
clone_size: -
d_call: -
v_call: TRBV29-1
cdr3_nt: TGCAGCGTTGAGAGGAGGGGAGTCGGGCCCTCCTACAATGAGCAGTTCTTC
cdr3_aa: CSVERRGVGPSYNEQFF

j_call: TRBJ2-7
clone_size: once
d_call: -
v_call: TRBV6-4
cdr3_nt: TGTGCCAGCAGTGACAAAGAGGAGTACTTC
cdr3_aa: CASSDKEEYF

j_call: TRBJ2-1
clone_size: -
d_call: TRBD2
v_call: TRBV7-9
cdr3_nt: TGTGCCAGCAGCCGACCCAGCGGGAGGGCCTACAATGAGCAGTTCTTC
cdr3_aa: CASSRPSGRAYNEQFF

j_call: TRBJ1-1
clone_size: -
d_call: -
v_call: TRBV4-1
cdr3_nt: TGCGCCAGCAGCCAACTAGCGGGGTCCACTGAAGCTTTCTTT
cdr3_aa: CASSQLAGSTEAFF

j_call: TRBJ2-5
clone_size: -
d_call: TRBD2
v_call: TRBV19
cdr3_nt: TGTGCCAGTAGAAGGACTAGCGGGAGTTTGGAGACCCAGTACTTC
cdr3_aa: CASRRTSGSLETQYF

j_call: TRBJ2-3
clone_size: -
d_call: TRBD1
v_call: TRBV28
cdr3_nt: TGTGCCAGCAGAGGCAGGGGGCGCGTAGATACGCAGTATTTT
cdr3_aa: CASRGRGRVDTQYF

j_call: TRBJ2-7
clone_size: -
d_call: -
v_call: TRBV4-1
cdr3_nt: TGCGCCAGCAGCCAAGGACTAGTCTACGAGCAGTACTTC
cdr3_aa: CASSQGLVYEQYF

j_call: TRBJ2-7
clone_size: -
d_call: -
v_call: TRBV7-2
cdr3_nt: TGTGCCAGCAGCTTAGCCGGGGCGACAGTCGCCTACGAGCAGTACTTC
cdr3_aa: CASSLAGATVAYEQYF

j_call: TRBJ2-7
clone_size: -
d_call: TRBD1
v_call: TRBV6-1
cdr3_nt: TGTGCCAGCAGTGTCTGGGACAGATCCTACGAGCAGTACTTC
cdr3_aa: CASSVWDRSYEQYF

j_call: TRBJ2-7
clone_size: -
d_call: TRBD1
v_call: TRBV9
cdr3_nt: TGTGCCAGCAGCGTAGCCGGGACAGGGATGTACGAGCAGTACTTC
cdr3_aa: CASSVAGTGMYEQYF